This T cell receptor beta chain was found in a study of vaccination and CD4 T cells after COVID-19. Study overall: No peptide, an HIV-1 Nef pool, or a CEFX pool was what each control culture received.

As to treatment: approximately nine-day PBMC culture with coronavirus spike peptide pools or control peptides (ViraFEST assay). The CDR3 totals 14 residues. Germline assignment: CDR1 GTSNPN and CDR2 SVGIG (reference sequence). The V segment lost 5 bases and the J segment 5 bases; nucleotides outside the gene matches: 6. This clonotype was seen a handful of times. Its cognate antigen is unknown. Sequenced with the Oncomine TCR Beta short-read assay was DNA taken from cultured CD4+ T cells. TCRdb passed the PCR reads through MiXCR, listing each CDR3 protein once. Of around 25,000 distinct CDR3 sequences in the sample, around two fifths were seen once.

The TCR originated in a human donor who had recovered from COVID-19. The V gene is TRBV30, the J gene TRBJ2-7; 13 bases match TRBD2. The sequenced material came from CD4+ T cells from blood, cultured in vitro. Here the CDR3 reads CAWLLAGGPHEQYF. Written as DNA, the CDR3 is TGTGCCTGGTTACTAGCGGGAGGGCCCCACGAGCAGTACTTC.